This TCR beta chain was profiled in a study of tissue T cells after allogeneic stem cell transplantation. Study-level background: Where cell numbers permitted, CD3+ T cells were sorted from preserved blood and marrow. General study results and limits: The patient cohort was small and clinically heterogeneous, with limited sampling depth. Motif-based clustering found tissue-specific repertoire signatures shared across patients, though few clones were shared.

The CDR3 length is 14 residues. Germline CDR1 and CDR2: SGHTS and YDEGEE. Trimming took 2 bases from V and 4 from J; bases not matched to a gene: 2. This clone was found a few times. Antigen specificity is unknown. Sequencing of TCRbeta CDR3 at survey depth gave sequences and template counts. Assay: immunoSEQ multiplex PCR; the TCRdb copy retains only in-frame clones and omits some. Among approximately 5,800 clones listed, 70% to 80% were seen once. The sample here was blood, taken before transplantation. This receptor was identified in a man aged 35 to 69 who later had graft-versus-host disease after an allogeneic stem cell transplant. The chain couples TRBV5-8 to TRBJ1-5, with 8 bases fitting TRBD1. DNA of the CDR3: TGTGCCAGCAGCTTCAGGACAGGGAATCAGCCCCAGCATTTT. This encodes CASSFRTGNQPQHF.